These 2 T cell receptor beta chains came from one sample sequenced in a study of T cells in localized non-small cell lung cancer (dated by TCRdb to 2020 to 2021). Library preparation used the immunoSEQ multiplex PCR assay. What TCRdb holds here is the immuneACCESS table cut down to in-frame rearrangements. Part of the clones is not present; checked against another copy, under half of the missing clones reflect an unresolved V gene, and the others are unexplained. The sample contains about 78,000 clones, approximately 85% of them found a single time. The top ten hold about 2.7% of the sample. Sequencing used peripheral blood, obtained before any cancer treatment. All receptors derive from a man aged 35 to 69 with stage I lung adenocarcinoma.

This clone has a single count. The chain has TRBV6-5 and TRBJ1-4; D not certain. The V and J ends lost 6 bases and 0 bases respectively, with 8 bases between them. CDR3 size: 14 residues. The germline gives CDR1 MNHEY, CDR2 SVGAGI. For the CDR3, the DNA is TGTGCCAGCAGGGGAGGCGCAACTAATGAAAAACTGTTTTTT. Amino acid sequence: CASRGGATNEKLFF.

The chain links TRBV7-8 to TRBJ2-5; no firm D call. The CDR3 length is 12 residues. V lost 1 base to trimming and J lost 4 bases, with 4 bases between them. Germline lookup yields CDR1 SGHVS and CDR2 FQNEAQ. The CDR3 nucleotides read TGTGCCAGCAGCTTAGGCCTAGAGACCCAGTACTTC. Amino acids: CASSLGLETQYF.